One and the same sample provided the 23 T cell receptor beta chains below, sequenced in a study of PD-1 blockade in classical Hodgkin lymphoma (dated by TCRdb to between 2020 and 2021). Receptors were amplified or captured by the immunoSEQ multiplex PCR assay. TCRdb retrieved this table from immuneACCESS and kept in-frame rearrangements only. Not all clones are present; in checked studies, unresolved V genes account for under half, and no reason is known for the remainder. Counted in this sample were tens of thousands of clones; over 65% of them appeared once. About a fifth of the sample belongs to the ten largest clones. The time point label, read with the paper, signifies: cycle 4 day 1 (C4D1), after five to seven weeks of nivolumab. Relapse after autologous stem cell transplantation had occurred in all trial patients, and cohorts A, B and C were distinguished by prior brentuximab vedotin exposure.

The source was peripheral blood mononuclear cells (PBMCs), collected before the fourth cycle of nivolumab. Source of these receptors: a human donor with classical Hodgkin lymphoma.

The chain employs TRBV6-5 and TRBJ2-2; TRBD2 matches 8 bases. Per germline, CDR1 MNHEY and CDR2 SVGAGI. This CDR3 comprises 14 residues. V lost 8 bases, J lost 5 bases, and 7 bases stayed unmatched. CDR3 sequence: CASSTIAGTGELFF. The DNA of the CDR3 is TGTGCCAGCTCTACTATAGCGGGAACCGGGGAGCTGTTTTTT.

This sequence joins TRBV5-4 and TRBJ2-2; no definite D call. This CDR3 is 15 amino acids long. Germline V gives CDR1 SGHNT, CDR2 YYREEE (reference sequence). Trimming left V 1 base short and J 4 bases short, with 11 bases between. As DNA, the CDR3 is TGTGCCAGCAGCTTGTTCGAAGCCCCCACCGGGGAGCTGTTTTTT. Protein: CASSLFEAPTGELFF. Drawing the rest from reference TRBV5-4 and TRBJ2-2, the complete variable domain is ETGVTQSPTHLIKTRGQQVTLRCSSQSGHNTVSWYQQALGQGPQFIFQYYREEENGRGNFPPRFSGLQFPNYSSELNVNALELDDSALYLCASSLFEAPTGELFFGEGSRLTVL.

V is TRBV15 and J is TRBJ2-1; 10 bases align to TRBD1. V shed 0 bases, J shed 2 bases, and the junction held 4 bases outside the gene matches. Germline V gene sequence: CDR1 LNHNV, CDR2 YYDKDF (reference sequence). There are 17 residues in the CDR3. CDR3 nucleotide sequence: TGTGCCACCAGCAGAGATCGAGGGACAGGGGCCTACAATGAGCAGTTCTTC. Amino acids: CATSRDRGTGAYNEQFF.

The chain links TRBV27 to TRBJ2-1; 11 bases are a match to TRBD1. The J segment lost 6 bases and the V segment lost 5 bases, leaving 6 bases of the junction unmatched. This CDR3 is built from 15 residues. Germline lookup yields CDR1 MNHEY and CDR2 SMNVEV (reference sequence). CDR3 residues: CASSIRDRGINEQFF. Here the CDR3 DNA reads TGTGCCAGCAGTATCCGGGACAGGGGGATCAATGAGCAGTTCTTC.

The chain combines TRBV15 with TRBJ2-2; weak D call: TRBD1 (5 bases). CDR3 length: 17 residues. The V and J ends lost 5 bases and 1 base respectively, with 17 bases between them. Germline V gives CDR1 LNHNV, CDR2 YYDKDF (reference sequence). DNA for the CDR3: TGTGCCACCAGCTTCCTGGCCCGGACACGGAACACCGGGGAGCTGTTTTTT. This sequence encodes CATSFLARTRNTGELFF.

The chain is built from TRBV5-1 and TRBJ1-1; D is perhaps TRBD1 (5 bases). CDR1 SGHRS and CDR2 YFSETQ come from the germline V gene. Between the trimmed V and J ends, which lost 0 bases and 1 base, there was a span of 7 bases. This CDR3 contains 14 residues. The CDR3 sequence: CASSLGGRNTEAFF. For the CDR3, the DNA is TGCGCCAGCAGCTTGGGGGGGAGGAACACTGAAGCTTTCTTT.

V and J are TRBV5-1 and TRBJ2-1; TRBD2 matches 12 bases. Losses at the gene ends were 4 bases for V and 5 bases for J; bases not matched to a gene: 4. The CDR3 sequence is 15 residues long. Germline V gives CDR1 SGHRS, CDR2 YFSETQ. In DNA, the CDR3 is TGCGCCAGCAGCACACTAGCGGGAGGCGACAATGAGCAGTTCTTC. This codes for CASSTLAGGDNEQFF.

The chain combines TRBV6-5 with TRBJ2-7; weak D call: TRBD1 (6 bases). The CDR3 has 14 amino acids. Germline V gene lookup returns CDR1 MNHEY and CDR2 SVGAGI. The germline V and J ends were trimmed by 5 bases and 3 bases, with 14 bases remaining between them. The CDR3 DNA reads TGTGCCAGCAGTGAAGGGGGACCGAGCTACGAGCAGTACTTC. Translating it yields CASSEGGPSYEQYF.

CDR3 loop: CASIRGSGNTIYF. The CDR3 region has the DNA TGTGCCAGCATCAGGGGCTCTGGAAACACCATATATTTT. The V gene is TRBV2, the J gene TRBJ1-3; maybe TRBD1 (6 bases). The CDR3 is made up of 13 amino acids. V shed 7 bases and J shed 0 bases, with 7 bases lying between them. Germline V lookup: CDR1 SNHLY, CDR2 FYNNEI.

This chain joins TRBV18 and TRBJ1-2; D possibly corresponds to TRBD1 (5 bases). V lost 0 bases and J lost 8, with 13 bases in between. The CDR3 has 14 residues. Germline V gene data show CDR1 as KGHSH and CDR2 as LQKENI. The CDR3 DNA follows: TGTGCCAGCTCACCACCAGTAGGGACGGGCGGCTACACCTTC. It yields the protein CASSPPVGTGGYTF. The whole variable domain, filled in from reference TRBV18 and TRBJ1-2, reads NAGVMQNPRHLVRRRGQEARLRCSPMKGHSHVYWYRQLPEEGLKFMVYLQKENIIDESGMPKERFSAEFPKEGPSILRIQQVVRGDSAAYFCASSPPVGTGGYTFGSGTRLTVV.

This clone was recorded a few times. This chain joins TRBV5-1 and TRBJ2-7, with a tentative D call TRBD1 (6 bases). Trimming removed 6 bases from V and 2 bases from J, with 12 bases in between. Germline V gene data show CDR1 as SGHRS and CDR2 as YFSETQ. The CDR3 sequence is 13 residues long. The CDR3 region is CASNQGSTYEQYF. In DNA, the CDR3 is TGCGCCAGCAATCAGGGGTCAACCTACGAGCAGTACTTC.

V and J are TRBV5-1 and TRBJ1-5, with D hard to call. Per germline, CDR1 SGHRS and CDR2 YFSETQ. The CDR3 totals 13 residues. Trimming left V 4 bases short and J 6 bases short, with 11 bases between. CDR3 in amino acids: CASSLGESQPQHF. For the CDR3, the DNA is TGCGCCAGCAGCCTCGGGGAGTCTCAGCCCCAGCATTTT.

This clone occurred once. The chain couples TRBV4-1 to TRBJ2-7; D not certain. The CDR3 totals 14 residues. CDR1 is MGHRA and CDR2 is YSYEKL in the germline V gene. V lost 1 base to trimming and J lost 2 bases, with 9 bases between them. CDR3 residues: CASSQVNGPYEQYF. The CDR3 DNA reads TGCGCCAGCAGCCAAGTTAACGGTCCCTACGAGCAGTACTTC.

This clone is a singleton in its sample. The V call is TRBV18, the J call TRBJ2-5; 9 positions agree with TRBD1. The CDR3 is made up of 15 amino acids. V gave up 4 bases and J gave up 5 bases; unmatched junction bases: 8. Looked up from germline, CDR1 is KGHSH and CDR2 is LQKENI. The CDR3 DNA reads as TGTGCCAGCTCACGGACGACAGGGGGTACGGAGACCCAGTACTTC. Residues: CASSRTTGGTETQYF.

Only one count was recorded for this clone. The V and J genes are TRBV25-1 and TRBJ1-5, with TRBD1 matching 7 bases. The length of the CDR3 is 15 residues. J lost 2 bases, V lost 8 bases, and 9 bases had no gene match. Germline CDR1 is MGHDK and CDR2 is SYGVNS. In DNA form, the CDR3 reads TGTGCCAGCCGGGCCACAGGGGATGGCAATCAGCCCCAGCATTTT. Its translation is CASRATGDGNQPQHF.

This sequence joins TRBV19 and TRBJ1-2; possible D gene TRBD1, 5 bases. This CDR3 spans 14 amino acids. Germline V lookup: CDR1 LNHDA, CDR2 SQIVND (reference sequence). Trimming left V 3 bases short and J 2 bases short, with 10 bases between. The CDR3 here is CASSMTRGNYGYTF. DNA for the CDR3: TGTGCCAGTAGTATGACTCGGGGCAACTATGGCTACACCTTC.

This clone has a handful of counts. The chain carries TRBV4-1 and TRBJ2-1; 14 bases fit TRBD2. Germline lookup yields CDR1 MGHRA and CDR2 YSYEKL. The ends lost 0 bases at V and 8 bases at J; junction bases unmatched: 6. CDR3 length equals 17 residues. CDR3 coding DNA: TGCGCCAGCAGCCAAGATTGGGGACTAGCGGGAGTTGATGAGCAGTTCTTC. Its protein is CASSQDWGLAGVDEQFF.

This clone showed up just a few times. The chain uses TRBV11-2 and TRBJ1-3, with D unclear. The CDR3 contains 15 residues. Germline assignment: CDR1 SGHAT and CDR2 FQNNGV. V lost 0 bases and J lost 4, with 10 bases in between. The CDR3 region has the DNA TGTGCCAGCAGCTTAGATGGGCACCGAGGAAACACCATATATTTT. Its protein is CASSLDGHRGNTIYF. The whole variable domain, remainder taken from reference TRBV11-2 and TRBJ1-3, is EAGVAQSPRYKIIEKRQSVAFWCNPISGHATLYWYQQILGQGPKLLIQFQNNGVVDDSQLPKDRFSAERLKGVDSTLKIQPAKLEDSAVYLCASSLDGHRGNTIYFGEGSWLTVV.

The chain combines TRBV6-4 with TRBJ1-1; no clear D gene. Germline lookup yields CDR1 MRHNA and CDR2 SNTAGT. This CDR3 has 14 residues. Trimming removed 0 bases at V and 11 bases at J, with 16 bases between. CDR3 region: CASSDSIYSGTAFF. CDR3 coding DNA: TGTGCCAGCAGTGACTCGATCTACAGCGGAACGGCTTTCTTT.

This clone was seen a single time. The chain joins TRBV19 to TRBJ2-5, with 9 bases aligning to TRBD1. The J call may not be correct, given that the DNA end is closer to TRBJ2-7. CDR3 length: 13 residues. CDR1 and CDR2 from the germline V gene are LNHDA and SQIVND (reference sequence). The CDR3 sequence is CASRRTGALEQYF. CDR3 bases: TGTGCCAGTAGACGGACAGGGGCGCTCGAGCAGTACTTC.

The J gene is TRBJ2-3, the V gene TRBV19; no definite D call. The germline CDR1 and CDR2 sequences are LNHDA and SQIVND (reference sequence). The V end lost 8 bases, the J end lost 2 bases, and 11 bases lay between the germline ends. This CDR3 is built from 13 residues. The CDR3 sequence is CASDDGYTDTQYF. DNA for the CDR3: TGTGCCAGTGATGACGGCTACACAGATACGCAGTATTTT. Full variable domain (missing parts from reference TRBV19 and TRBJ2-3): DGGITQSPKYLFRKEGQNVTLSCEQNLNHDAMYWYRQDPGQGLRLIYYSQIVNDFQKGDIAEGYSVSREKKESFPLTVTSAQKNPTAFYLCASDDGYTDTQYFGPGTRLTVL.

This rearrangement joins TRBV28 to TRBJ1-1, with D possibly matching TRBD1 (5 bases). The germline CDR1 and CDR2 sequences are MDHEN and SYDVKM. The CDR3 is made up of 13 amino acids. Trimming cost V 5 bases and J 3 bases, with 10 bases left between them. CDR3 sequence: CASSLQGYTEAFF. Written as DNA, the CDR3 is TGTGCCAGCAGTCTTCAGGGCTACACTGAAGCTTTCTTT.

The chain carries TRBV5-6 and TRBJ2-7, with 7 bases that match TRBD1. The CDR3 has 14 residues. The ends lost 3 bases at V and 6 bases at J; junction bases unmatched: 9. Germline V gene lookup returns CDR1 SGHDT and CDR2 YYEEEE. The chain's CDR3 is CASSSTGVRGEQYF. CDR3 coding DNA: TGTGCCAGCAGCTCCACAGGGGTGAGAGGCGAGCAGTACTTC.